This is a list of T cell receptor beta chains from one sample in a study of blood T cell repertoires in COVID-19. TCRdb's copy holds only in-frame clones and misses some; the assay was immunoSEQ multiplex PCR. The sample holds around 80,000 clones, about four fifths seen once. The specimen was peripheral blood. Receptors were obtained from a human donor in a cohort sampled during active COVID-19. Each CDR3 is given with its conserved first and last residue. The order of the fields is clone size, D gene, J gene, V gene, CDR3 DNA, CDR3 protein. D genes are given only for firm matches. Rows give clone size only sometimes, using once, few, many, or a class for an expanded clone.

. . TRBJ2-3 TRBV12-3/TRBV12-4 TGTGCCAGCAGCAGGGACACCGATGATACGCAGTATTTT CASSRDTDDTQYF
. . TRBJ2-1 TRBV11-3 TGTGCCAGCAGCCCCTCGACAGACCACAATGAGCAGTTCTTC CASSPSTDHNEQFF
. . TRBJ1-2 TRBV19 TGTGCCAGTAACCTCCCTGGCGGAGACTATGGCTACACCTTC CASNLPGGDYGYTF
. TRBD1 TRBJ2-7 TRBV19 TGTGCCAGTAGTATCAGCTCCGGGACAGGGGGAAGGGAGCAGTACTTC CASSISSGTGGREQYF
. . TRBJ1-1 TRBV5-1 TGCGCCAGCAGCTTTGGAAGGGAGGGCACTGAAGCTTTCTTT CASSFGREGTEAFF
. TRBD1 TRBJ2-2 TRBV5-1 TGCGCCAGCAGCTTGGGGCAGGGGGCAGACACCGGGGAGCTGTTTTTT CASSLGQGADTGELFF
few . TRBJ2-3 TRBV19 TGTGCCAGTAGTACCCCCGGACTGGGCCTTGCAGATACGCAGTATTTT CASSTPGLGLADTQYF
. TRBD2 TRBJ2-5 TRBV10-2 TGCGCCAGCAGTGAGCCCCCCGTAGCGGGAGAAGAGACCCAGTACTTC CASSEPPVAGEETQYF
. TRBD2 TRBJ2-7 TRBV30 TGTGCCTGGAGTGTAAGAAGGGCGGGAGGGACCCCCCACGAGCAGTACTTC CAWSVRRAGGTPHEQYF
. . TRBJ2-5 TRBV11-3 TGTGCCAGCAGCCGGGGGGAGACCCAGTACTTC CASSRGETQYF
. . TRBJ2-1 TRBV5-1 TGCGCCAGCAGCTTGCGCGTCTCCTACAATGAGCAGTTCTTC CASSLRVSYNEQFF
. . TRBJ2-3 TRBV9 TGTGCCAGCAGCGTAGTTGGAGGGGTAGATACGCAGTATTTT CASSVVGGVDTQYF
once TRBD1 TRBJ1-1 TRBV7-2 TGTGCCAGCAGCTTAGAATTTGGGACAGGGTACACTGAAGCTTTCTTT CASSLEFGTGYTEAFF
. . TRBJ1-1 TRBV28 TGTGCCAGCAGTCCTCCGGGTGGCAGGGCAAACACTGAAGCTTTCTTT CASSPPGGRANTEAFF
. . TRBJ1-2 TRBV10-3 TGTGCCATCGGGCAGTATGGCTACACCTTC CAIGQYGYTF
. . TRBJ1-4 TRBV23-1 TGCGCCAGCAGTCTCCTCGGGTTACCTAAGATGGAAAAACTGTTTTTT CASSLLGLPKMEKLFF
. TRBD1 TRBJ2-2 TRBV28 TGTGCCACCCCGGGACAGGGGAACACCGGGGAGCTGTTTTTT CATPGQGNTGELFF
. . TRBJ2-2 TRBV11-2 TGTGCCAGCAGCTTAGAAGAGGGCGGGATGGGGACCGGGGAGCTGTTTTTT CASSLEEGGMGTGELFF
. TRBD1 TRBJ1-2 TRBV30 TGTGCCTGGAGCCCAAGGGACAGGTCGAGAGAGGGCTACACCTTC CAWSPRDRSREGYTF
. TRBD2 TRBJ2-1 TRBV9 TGTGCCAGCAGCGTAGCTACGCGGGGGGCTTACAATGAGCAGTTCTTC CASSVATRGAYNEQFF
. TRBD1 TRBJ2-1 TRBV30 TGTGCCTGGGTACAGGGGTATGAGCAGTTCTTC CAWVQGYEQFF
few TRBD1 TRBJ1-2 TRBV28 TGTGCCAGCAACCCTCCCACAGGGGGCGGCTACACCTTC CASNPPTGGGYTF
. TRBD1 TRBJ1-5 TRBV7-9 TGTGCCAGCAGCTCCACTTCCGGGACAGGGTCGTATCAGCCCCAGCATTTT CASSSTSGTGSYQPQHF
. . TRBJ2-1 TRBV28 TGTGCCAGCAGTTCACGAGGGGGACCCTCCTACAATGAGCAGTTCTTC CASSSRGGPSYNEQFF
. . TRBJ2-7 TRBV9 TGTGCCAGCAGCGTAGGAGGGGGGGCAGCCTACGAGCAGTACTTC CASSVGGGAAYEQYF
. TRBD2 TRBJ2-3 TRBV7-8 TGTGCCAGCAGCTTAGCGCCAGCGGGGCTGGCTACGCAGTATTTT CASSLAPAGLATQYF
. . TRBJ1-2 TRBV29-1 TGCAGCGTTGAACTTAACTATGGCTACACCTTC CSVELNYGYTF
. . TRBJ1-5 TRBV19 TGTGCCAGTAGTATCGACCACGGGAGCAATCAGCCCCAGCATTTT CASSIDHGSNQPQHF
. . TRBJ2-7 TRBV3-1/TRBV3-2 TGTGCCAGCAGCCAAGATCATCAAGGGGCCTACGAGCAGTACTTC CASSQDHQGAYEQYF